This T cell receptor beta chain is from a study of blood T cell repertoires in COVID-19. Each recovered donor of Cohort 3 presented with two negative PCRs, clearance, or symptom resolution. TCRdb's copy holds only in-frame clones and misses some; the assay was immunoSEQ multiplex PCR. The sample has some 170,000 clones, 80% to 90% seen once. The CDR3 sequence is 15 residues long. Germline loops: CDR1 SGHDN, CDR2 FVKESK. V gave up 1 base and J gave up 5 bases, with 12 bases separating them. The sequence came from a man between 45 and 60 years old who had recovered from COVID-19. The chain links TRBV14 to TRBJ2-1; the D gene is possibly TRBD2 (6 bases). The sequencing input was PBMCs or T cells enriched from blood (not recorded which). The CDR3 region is CASSQVWRGNNEQFF. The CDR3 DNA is TGTGCCAGCAGCCAAGTCTGGCGGGGCAACAATGAGCAGTTCTTC.